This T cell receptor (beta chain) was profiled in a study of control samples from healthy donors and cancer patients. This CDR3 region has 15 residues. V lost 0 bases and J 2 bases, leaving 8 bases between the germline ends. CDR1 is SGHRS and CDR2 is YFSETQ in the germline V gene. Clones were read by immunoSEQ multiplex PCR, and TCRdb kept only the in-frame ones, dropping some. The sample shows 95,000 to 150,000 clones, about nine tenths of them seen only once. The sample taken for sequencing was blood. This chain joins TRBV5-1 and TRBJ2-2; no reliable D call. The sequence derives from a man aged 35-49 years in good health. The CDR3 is CASSLVQLNTGELFF. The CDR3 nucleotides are TGCGCCAGCAGCTTGGTTCAACTTAACACCGGGGAGCTGTTTTTT.